This is a list of T cell receptor beta chains from one sample in a study of blood T cell repertoires in COVID-19. TCRdb's copy holds only in-frame clones and misses some; the assay was immunoSEQ multiplex PCR. The sample contains approximately 300,000 clones, around nine tenths of which appear only once. Source material: PBMCs or T cells enriched from blood (not recorded which). The receptors derive from a woman aged 25 to 45 who had recovered from COVID-19. Each CDR3 is given with its conserved first and last residue. A D gene is named only where the DNA matches it firmly. A clone size is listed for some rows: how often the clone was seen (once, few, many), or a class if it is expanded.

d_gene	abundance	v_gene	j_gene	CDR3nt	CDR3aa
.	.	TRBV20-1	TRBJ2-1	TGCAGCTTGCTGGGGCTCCGCGGGCAGTTCTTC	CSLLGLRGQFF
.	.	TRBV6-5	TRBJ1-2	TGTGCCAGCAGTTTACAGGGTAACTATGGCTACACCTTC	CASSLQGNYGYTF
.	.	TRBV2	TRBJ1-6	TGTGCCAGCAGTGAGATGACAGGCCACGGGAATTCACCCCTCCACTTT	CASSEMTGHGNSPLHF
.	.	TRBV10-1	TRBJ1-1	TGCGCCAGCAGTGAATCTCTCTACACTGAAGCTTTCTTT	CASSESLYTEAFF
.	.	TRBV12-3/TRBV12-4	TRBJ1-1	TGTGCCAGCAGTCGAGTCCGGGTAGCTGAAGCTTTCTTT	CASSRVRVAEAFF
.	.	TRBV6-5	TRBJ1-1	TGTGCCAGCACCAGAGACGGGTTAATGACTGAAGCTTTCTTT	CASTRDGLMTEAFF
.	.	TRBV7-9	TRBJ1-1	TGTGCCAGCAGCTTAGAGGCAGGGCGCGCTTTCTTT	CASSLEAGRAFF
.	.	TRBV3-1/TRBV3-2	TRBJ1-3	TGTGCCAGCAGCCACAGTCGGCGGGACACCATATATTTT	CASSHSRRDTIYF
TRBD1	.	TRBV9	TRBJ1-1	TGTGCCAGCAGCTTTGACAGGGGGCGGAACACTGAAGCTTTCTTT	CASSFDRGRNTEAFF
.	.	TRBV5-1	TRBJ2-3	TGCGCCAGCAGCTTGGACGGGGTGAGCACAGATACGCAGTATTTT	CASSLDGVSTDTQYF
TRBD2	once	TRBV13	TRBJ2-1	TGTGCCAGCAGCTCCGGGACTAGCGGGGGTAATGAGCAGTTCTTC	CASSSGTSGGNEQFF
.	.	TRBV5-6	TRBJ1-6	TGTGCCAGCAGCTTGGGCCAGGGGAATAATTCACCCCTCCACTTT	CASSLGQGNNSPLHF
TRBD2	.	TRBV6-1	TRBJ2-2	TGTGCCAGCAGTGAATTGGCGGGGGGGCCCGCCGGGGAGCTGTTTTTT	CASSELAGGPAGELFF
.	.	TRBV5-4	TRBJ1-5	TGTGCCAGCAGCGCCGGACTGGATAGCAATCAGCCCCAGCATTTT	CASSAGLDSNQPQHF
.	.	TRBV7-3	TRBJ2-5	TGTGCCAGCGGAAGAGGACAACAAGAGACCCAGTACTTC	CASGRGQQETQYF
.	once	TRBV6-1	TRBJ2-1	TGTGCCAGCAGTGAACTGGGCAACGCCTACAATGAGCAGTTCTTC	CASSELGNAYNEQFF
.	.	TRBV5-4	TRBJ1-2	TGTGCCAGCAGCTTTTCGGGGGGCTACACCTTC	CASSFSGGYTF
.	.	TRBV9	TRBJ2-3	TGTGCCAGCAGCGTAGGTGCGGGGGCCACAGATACGCAGTATTTT	CASSVGAGATDTQYF
.	.	TRBV7-8	TRBJ1-4	TGTGCCAGCAGCTTAGGGGTTTGGGGCGATGAAAAACTGTTTTTT	CASSLGVWGDEKLFF
TRBD1	.	TRBV18	TRBJ1-2	TGTGCCAGCTCACCACTCTCCGGGACAGGGGGTCTTGGCTACACCTTC	CASSPLSGTGGLGYTF
.	.	TRBV19	TRBJ1-1	TGTGCCAGTAGTGCCAATTCAGGGTACACTGAAGCTTTCTTT	CASSANSGYTEAFF
.	.	TRBV6-5	TRBJ2-5	TGTGCCAGCAGAAGAACGAGGGAGACCCAGTACTTC	CASRRTRETQYF
.	few	TRBV7-9	TRBJ1-2	TGTGCCAGCAGCGTCTCCGGGACAAACCTGCGAGGTGGCTACACCTTC	CASSVSGTNLRGGYTF
TRBD1	.	TRBV29-1	TRBJ2-7	TGCAGCGTTTTCGAGGGGGCGTCGTACGAGCAGTACTTC	CSVFEGASYEQYF
TRBD1	once	TRBV20-1	TRBJ2-2	TGCAGTGCCAGTACAGGGGGGAACACCGGGGAGCTGTTTTTT	CSASTGGNTGELFF
.	.	TRBV14	TRBJ2-5	TGTGCCAGCAGCCAAGGGGGCAGGGTTCGGCAAGAGACCCAGTACTTC	CASSQGGRVRQETQYF
TRBD2	.	TRBV6-5	TRBJ2-5	TGTGCCAGCAGTTACGTTGTGGGAGGGAAAGAGACCCAGTACTTC	CASSYVVGGKETQYF
TRBD1	.	TRBV29-1	TRBJ1-2	TGCAGCGTTGAAGTATTAGGGGGCTTGGGCGGCTACACCTTC	CSVEVLGGLGGYTF
.	.	TRBV5-1	TRBJ1-3	TGCGCCAGCAGCCGGGAGGTGGCTGGAAACACCATATATTTT	CASSREVAGNTIYF
.	.	TRBV4-2	TRBJ1-1	TGTGCCAGCAGCCAAGTAGGAGGTCAGACTGAAGCTTTCTTT	CASSQVGGQTEAFF
TRBD1	.	TRBV18	TRBJ1-6	TGTGCCAGCTCAGACCGGGACAGGGTCTCACCCCTCCACTTT	CASSDRDRVSPLHF
.	.	TRBV19	TRBJ2-7	TGTGCCAGTAGTGGACCTATACGGGGAGGCTACGAGCAGTACTTC	CASSGPIRGGYEQYF
TRBD2	.	TRBV5-1	TRBJ2-7	TGCGCCAGCAGCTTAGGACTAGATCGTGTCGAGCAGTACTTC	CASSLGLDRVEQYF
.	.	TRBV6-1	TRBJ2-7	TGTGCCAGCAGTGAATTGGTGGGTCGGGGAACCTACGAGCAGTACTTC	CASSELVGRGTYEQYF
TRBD1	.	TRBV30	TRBJ2-3	TGTGCCTGGAGCGAGGGACAGGGGGATGGAGATACGCAGTATTTT	CAWSEGQGDGDTQYF
.	.	TRBV11-1	TRBJ1-4	TGTGCCAGCAGCCGGGCGGGTGAAAAACTGTTTTTT	CASSRAGEKLFF
TRBD2	.	TRBV4-1	TRBJ2-5	TGCGCCAGCAGCCAATCGGGGGGGCTGGGGGAGACCCAGTACTTC	CASSQSGGLGETQYF
.	once	TRBV30	TRBJ2-7	TGTGCCTGGAGGGAGACAGGCTACGAGCAGTACTTC	CAWRETGYEQYF
.	.	TRBV3-1/TRBV3-2	TRBJ1-1	TGTGCCAGCGGAGCTAACACTGAAGCTTTCTTT	CASGANTEAFF
.	few	TRBV10-1	TRBJ1-2	TGCGCCAGCAGTGGAGGGTTACTTGGCTACACCTTC	CASSGGLLGYTF
TRBD1	.	TRBV7-2	TRBJ2-7	TGTGCCAGCAGCTACGGACAGGGTGTCTACGAGCAGTACTTC	CASSYGQGVYEQYF
TRBD2	.	TRBV5-1	TRBJ2-3	TGCGCCAGCAGAGTTGGCGCTAGCGGGGGCGTGGATACGCAGTATTTT	CASRVGASGGVDTQYF
.	.	TRBV5-1	TRBJ2-7	TGCGCCAGCAGCTTGGGGACATACGAGCAGTACTTC	CASSLGTYEQYF
TRBD1	.	TRBV27	TRBJ2-4	TGTGCCAGCAAGGGGGCAAAAAACATTCAGTACTTC	CASKGAKNIQYF
.	.	TRBV3-1/TRBV3-2	TRBJ2-1	TGTGCCAGCAGCCAAGGTGTTCGGTCCTCGTACAATGAGCAGTTCTTC	CASSQGVRSSYNEQFF
TRBD1	.	TRBV29-1	TRBJ1-2	TGCAGCGCCACACAGGGGCCTAACTATGGCTACACCTTC	CSATQGPNYGYTF
.	.	TRBV9	TRBJ1-2	TGTGCCAGCAGCGTGATCCAGGGGATGGATGGCTACACCTTC	CASSVIQGMDGYTF
.	.	TRBV2	TRBJ1-4	TGTGCCAGCACGGTGGGCCCGATTAATGAAAAACTGTTTTTT	CASTVGPINEKLFF
.	.	TRBV7-3	TRBJ2-1	TGTGCCAGCAGCTTGAGGGTCGTGCCCCCCAAATACAATGAGCAGTTCTTC	CASSLRVVPPKYNEQFF
TRBD1	.	TRBV7-9	TRBJ1-3	TGTGCCAGCAGCCCCGGGACAGGGAGGGCAGTCTCTGGAAACACCATATATTTT	CASSPGTGRAVSGNTIYF
.	.	TRBV4-3	TRBJ2-5	TGCGCCAGCAGCCAAAACATAATCGGAGTCCAGTACTTC	CASSQNIIGVQYF
.	.	TRBV3-1/TRBV3-2	TRBJ1-1	TGTGCCAGCAGCCACCCACAGGGTAGAGGCACTGAAGCTTTCTTT	CASSHPQGRGTEAFF
TRBD2	.	TRBV18	TRBJ2-5	TGTGCCAGCTCCCCCGGGACTAGCCAAGAGACCCAGTACTTC	CASSPGTSQETQYF
TRBD1	few	TRBV27	TRBJ1-1	TGTGCCAGCAGTTTGAACAGGGGGAACACTGAAGCTTTCTTT	CASSLNRGNTEAFF
TRBD1	.	TRBV5-1	TRBJ2-2	TGCGCCACCGGGACAGGCAGAACGAACACCGGGGAGCTGTTTTTT	CATGTGRTNTGELFF
.	.	TRBV12-3/TRBV12-4	TRBJ2-1	TGTGCCAGCAGTTCCTCCGAGTCCAATGAGCAGTTCTTC	CASSSSESNEQFF
.	.	TRBV7-6	TRBJ1-6	TGTGCCAGCAGCAAACAAGGGAGCTCCTATAATTCACCCCTCCACTTT	CASSKQGSSYNSPLHF
.	.	TRBV28	TRBJ2-7	TGTGCCAGCAGTTTAACTCTGGAGTGGAGACCCATCTCCTACGAGCAGTACTTC	CASSLTLEWRPISYEQYF